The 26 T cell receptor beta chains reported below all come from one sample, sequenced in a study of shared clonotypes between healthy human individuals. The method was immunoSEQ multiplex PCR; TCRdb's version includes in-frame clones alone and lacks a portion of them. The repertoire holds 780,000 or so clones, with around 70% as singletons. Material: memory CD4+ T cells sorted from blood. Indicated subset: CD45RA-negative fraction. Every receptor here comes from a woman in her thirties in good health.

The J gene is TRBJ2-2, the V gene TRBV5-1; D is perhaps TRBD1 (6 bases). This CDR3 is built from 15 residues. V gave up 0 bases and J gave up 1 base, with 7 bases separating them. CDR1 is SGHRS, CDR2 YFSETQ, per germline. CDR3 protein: CASSLGQVNTGELFF. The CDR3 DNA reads TGCGCCAGCAGCTTGGGACAGGTGAACACCGGGGAGCTGTTTTTT.

The CDR3 sequence: CASSPGAKDTQYF. The CDR3 nucleotides are TGTGCCAGCAGCCCTGGGGCTAAGGATACGCAGTATTTT. The chain joins TRBV7-9 to TRBJ2-3; possible D gene TRBD1, 5 bases. Between the trimmed V and J ends, which lost 5 bases and 6 bases, there was a span of 12 bases. The length of the CDR3 is 13 residues. Germline lookup yields CDR1 SEHNR and CDR2 FQNEAQ (reference sequence).

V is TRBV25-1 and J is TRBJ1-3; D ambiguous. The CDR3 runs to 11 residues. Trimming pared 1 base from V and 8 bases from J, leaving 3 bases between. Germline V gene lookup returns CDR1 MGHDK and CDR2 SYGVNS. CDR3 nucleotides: TGTGCCAGCAGTGAATGGGACACCATATATTTT. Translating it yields CASSEWDTIYF.

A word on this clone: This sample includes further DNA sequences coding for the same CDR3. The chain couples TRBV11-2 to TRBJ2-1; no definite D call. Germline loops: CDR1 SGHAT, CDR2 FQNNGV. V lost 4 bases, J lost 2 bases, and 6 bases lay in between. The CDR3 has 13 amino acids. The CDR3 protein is CASSSLTYNEQFF. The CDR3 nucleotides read TGTGCCAGCAGCTCCCTGACCTACAATGAGCAGTTCTTC. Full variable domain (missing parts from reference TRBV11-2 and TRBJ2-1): EAGVAQSPRYKIIEKRQSVAFWCNPISGHATLYWYQQILGQGPKLLIQFQNNGVVDDSQLPKDRFSAERLKGVDSTLKIQPAKLEDSAVYLCASSSLTYNEQFFGPGTRLTVL.

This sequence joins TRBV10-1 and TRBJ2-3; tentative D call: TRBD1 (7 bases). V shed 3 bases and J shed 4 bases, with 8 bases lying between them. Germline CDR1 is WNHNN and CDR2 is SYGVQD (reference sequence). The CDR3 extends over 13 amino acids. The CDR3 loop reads CASSDRGADTQYF. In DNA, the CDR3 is TGCGCCAGCAGTGACAGGGGGGCAGATACGCAGTATTTT.

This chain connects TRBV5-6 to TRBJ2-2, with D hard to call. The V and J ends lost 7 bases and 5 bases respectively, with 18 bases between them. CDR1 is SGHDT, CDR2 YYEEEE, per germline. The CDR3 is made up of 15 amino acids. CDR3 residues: CASQRAWVGTGELFF. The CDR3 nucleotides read TGTGCCAGCCAACGTGCGTGGGTGGGGACCGGGGAGCTGTTTTTT.

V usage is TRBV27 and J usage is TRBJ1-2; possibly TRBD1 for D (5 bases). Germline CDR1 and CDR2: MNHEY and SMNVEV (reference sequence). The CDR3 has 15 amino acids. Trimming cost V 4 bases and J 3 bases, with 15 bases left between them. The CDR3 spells CASSSITGTDYGYTF. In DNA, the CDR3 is TGTGCCAGCAGTTCGATTACCGGGACGGACTATGGCTACACCTTC.

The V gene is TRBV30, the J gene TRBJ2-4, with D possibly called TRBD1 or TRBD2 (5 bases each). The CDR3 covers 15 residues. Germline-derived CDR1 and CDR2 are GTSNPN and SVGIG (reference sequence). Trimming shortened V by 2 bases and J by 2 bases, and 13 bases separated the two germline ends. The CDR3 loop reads CAWSQTGTSKNIQYF. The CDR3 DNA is TGTGCCTGGAGTCAGACGGGGACCTCCAAAAACATTCAGTACTTC. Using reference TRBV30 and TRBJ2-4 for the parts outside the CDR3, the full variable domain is SQTIHQWPATLVQPVGSPLSLECTVEGTSNPNLYWYRQAAGRGLQLLFYSVGIGQISSEVPQNLSASRPQDRQFILSSKKLLLSDSGFYLCAWSQTGTSKNIQYFGAGTRLSVL.

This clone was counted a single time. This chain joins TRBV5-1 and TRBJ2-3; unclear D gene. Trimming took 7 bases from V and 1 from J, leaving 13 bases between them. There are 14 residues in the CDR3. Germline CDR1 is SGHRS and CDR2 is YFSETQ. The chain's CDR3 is CASSALEGTDTQYF. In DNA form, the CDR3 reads TGCGCCAGCTCGGCCCTCGAGGGCACAGATACGCAGTATTTT.

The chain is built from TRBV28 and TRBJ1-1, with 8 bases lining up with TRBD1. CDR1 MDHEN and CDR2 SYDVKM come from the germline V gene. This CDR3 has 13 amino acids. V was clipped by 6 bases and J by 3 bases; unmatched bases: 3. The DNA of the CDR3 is TGTGCCAGCAGGGCAGGGGGCTACACTGAAGCTTTCTTT. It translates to CASRAGGYTEAFF. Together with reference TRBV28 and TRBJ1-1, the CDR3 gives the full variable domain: DVKVTQSSRYLVKRTGEKVFLECVQDMDHENMFWYRQDPGLGLRLIYFSYDVKMKEKGDIPEGYSVSREKKERFSLILESASTNQTSMYLCASRAGGYTEAFFGQGTRLTVV.

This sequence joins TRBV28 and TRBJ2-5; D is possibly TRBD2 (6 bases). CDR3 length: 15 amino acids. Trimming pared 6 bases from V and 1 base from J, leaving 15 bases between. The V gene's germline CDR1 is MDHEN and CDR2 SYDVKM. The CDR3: CASSARKGLQETQYF. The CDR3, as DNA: TGTGCCAGCAGCGCACGTAAGGGACTCCAAGAGACCCAGTACTTC.

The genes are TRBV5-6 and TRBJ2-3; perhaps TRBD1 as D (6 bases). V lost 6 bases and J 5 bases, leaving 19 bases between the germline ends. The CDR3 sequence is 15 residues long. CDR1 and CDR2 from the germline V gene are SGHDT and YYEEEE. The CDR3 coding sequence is TGTGCCAGCAACCACAGGGTTCTCACGCTAGATACGCAGTATTTT. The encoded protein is CASNHRVLTLDTQYF.

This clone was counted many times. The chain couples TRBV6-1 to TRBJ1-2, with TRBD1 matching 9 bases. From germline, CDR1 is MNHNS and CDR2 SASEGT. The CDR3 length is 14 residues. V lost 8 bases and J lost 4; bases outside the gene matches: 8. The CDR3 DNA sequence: TGTGCCAGCGCAAACAGGGGGCGCTTCTATGGCTACACCTTC. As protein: CASANRGRFYGYTF.

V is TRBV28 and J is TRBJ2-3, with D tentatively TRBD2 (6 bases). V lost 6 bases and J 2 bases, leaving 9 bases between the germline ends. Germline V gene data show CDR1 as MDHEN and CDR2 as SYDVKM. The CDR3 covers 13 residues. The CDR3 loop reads CASREGTTDTQYF. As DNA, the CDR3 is TGTGCCAGCAGGGAGGGAACCACAGATACGCAGTATTTT.

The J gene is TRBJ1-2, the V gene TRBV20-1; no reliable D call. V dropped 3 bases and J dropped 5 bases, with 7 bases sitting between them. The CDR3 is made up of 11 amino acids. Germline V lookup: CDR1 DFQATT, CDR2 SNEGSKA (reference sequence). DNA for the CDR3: TGCAGTGCTAGGATACCTTATGGCTACACCTTC. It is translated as CSARIPYGYTF.

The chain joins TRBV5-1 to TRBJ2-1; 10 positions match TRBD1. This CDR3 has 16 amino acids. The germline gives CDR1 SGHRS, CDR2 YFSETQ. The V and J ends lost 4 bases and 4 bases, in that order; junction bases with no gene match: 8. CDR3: CASSAGQGRTYNEQFF. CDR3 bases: TGCGCCAGCAGCGCGGGACAGGGGAGGACTTACAATGAGCAGTTCTTC.

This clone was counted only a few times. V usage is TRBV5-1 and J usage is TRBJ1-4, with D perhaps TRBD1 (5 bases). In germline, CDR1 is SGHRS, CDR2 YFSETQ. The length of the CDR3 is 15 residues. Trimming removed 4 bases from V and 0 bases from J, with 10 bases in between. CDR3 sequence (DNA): TGCGCCAGCAGCCCGGGGGGATCAACTAATGAAAAACTGTTTTTT. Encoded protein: CASSPGGSTNEKLFF.

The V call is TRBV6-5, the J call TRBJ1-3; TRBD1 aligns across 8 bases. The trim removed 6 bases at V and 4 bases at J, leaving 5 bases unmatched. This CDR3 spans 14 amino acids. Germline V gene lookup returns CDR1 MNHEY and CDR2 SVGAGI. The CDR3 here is CASSPGQGGNTIYF. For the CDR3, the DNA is TGTGCCAGCAGCCCCGGACAGGGAGGAAACACCATATATTTT.

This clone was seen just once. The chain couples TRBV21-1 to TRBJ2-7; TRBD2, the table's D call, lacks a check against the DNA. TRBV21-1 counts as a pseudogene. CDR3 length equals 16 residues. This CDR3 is CASSKREGDPSDEQYF. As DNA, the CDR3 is TGTGCCAGCAGCAAACGGGAGGGGGACCCTAGCGACGAGCAGTACTTC.

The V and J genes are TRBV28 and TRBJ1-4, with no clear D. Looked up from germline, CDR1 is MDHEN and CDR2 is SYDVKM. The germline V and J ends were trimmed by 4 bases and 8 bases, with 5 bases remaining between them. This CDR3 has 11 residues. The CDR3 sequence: CASSWEEKLFF. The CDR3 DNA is TGTGCCAGCAGTTGGGAAGAAAAACTGTTTTTT.

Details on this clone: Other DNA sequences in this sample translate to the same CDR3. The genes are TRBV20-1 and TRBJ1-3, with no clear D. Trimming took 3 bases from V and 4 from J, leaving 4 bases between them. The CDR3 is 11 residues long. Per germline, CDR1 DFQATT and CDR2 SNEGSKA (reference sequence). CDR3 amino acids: CSARQGNTIYF. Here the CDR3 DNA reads TGCAGTGCTAGGCAGGGAAACACCATATATTTT.

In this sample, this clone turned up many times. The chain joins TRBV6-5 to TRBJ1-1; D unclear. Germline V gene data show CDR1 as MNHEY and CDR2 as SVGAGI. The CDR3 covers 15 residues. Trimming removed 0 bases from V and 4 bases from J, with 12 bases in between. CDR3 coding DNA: TGTGCCAGCAGTTACTCATCCGGGATCAGCACTGAAGCTTTCTTT. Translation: CASSYSSGISTEAFF.

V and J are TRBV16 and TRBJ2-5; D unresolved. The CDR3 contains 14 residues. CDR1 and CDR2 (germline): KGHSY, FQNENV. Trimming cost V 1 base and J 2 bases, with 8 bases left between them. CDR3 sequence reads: CASSQFKGQETQYF. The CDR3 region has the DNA TGTGCCAGCAGCCAATTCAAGGGACAAGAGACCCAGTACTTC.

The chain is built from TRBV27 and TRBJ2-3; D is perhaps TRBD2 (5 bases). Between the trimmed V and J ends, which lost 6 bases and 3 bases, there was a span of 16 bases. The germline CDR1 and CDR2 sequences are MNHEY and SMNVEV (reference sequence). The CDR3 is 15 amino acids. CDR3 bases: TGTGCCAGCAGCCACCGGCTAGCTGGGACAGATACGCAGTATTTT. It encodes CASSHRLAGTDTQYF.

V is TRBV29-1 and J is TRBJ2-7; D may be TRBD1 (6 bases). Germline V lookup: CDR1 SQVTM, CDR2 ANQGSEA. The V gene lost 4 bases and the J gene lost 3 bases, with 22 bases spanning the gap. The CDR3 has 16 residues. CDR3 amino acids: CSVAPKQGVIGYEQYF. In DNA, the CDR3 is TGCAGCGTTGCACCAAAACAGGGCGTTATTGGCTACGAGCAGTACTTC.

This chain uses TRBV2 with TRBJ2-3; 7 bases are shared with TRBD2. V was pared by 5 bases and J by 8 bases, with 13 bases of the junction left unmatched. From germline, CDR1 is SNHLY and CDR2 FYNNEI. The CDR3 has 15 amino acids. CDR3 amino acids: CASSPYWIGEGTQYF. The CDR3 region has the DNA TGTGCCAGCAGTCCATACTGGATCGGGGAGGGTACGCAGTATTTT.